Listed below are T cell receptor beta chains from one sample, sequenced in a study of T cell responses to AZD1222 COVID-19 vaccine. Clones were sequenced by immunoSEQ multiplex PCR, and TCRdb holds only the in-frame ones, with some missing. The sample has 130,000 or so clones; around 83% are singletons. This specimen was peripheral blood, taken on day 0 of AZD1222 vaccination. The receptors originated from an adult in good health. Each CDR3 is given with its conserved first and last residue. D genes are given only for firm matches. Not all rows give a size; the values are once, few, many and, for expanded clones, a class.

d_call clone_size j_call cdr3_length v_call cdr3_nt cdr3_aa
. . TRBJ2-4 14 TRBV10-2 TGCGCCAGCAGTGAGTCGAGCGCTGAAAACATTCAGTACTTC CASSESSAENIQYF
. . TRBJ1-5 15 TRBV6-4 TGTGCCAGCAGTGAGTCGGGGGCCCTCGGTCAGCCCCAGCATTTT CASSESGALGQPQHF
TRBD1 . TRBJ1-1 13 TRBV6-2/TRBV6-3 TGTGCCAGCAGCCTGACAGGGGACACTGAAGCTTTCTTT CASSLTGDTEAFF
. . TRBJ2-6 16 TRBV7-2 TGTGCCAGCAGCTTAGACGGAAGCTCTGGGGCCAACGTCCTGACTTTC CASSLDGSSGANVLTF
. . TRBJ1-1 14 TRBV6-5 TGTGCCAGCAGTTACCCGGGAGAAAAGGCTGAAGCTTTCTTT CASSYPGEKAEAFF
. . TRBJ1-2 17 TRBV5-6 TGTGCCAGCAGCTTGTTTCAGGGCCCCATAGTAACCTATGGCTACACCTTC CASSLFQGPIVTYGYTF
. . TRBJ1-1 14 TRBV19 TGTGCCAGTATGCTGGCGGGGGCTCACACTGAAGCTTTCTTT CASMLAGAHTEAFF
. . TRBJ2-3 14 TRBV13 TGTGCCAGCAGCTCACAGCTTAGCACAGATACGCAGTATTTT CASSSQLSTDTQYF
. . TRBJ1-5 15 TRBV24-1 TGTGCCACCAGTGATTCTGGGGAGGGCAATCAGCCCCAGCATTTT CATSDSGEGNQPQHF
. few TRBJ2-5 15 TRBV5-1 TGCGCCAGCAGCTTGGGCGGCGGTGGACAAGAGACCCAGTACTTC CASSLGGGGQETQYF
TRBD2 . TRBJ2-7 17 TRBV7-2 TGTGCCAGCAGCTCCCCCGGCGGGACTAGCGGGTACTACGAGCAGTACTTC CASSSPGGTSGYYEQYF
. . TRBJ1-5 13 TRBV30 TGTGCCTGGAGTGAAGGGTTAGATCAGCCCCAGCATTTT CAWSEGLDQPQHF
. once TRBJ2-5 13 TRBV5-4 TGTGCCAGCAGCTTGGGCTACCAAGAGACCCAGTACTTC CASSLGYQETQYF
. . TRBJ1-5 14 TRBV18 TGTGCCAGCTCACCGGCCAGGGAAACTCAGCCCCAGCATTTT CASSPARETQPQHF
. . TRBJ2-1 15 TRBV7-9 TGTGCCAGCAGCTTAGATGCAGGGGTGATGAATGAGCAGTTCTTC CASSLDAGVMNEQFF
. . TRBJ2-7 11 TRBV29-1 TGCAGCGTTGCCAGGGATAACGAGCAGTACTTC CSVARDNEQYF
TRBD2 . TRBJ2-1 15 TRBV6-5 TGTGCCAGCAGCTCTACTAGCGGGGAATACAATGAGCAGTTCTTC CASSSTSGEYNEQFF
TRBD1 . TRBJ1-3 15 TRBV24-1 TGTGCCACCAGTGATCCCCAGGGGGACCGAAACACCATATATTTT CATSDPQGDRNTIYF
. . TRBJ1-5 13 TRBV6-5 TGTGCCAGCAGGGCAGGAGCCCATCAGCCCCAGCATTTT CASRAGAHQPQHF
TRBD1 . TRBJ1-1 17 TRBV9 TGTGCCAGCAGCGTAGGCAGTCACAGGGGGCGACGCGATGAAGCTTTCTTT CASSVGSHRGRRDEAFF
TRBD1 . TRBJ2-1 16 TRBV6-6 TGTGCCAGCAGTTACACAACCGGGACAGGGGCTTATGAGCAGTTCTTC CASSYTTGTGAYEQFF
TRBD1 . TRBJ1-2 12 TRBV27 TGTGCCAGCTCTACAGGGGGACGAGGCTACACCTTC CASSTGGRGYTF
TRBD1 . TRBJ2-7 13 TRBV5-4 TGTGCCACCAAGACAGGGGCCCTGGGGGAGCAGTACTTC CATKTGALGEQYF
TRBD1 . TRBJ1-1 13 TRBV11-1 TGTGCCAGCAGCCCGGACAGGGGCACTGAAGCTTTCTTT CASSPDRGTEAFF
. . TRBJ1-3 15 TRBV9 TGTGCCAGCAGCCCCTGGGGGGGGGCTGGAAACACCATATATTTT CASSPWGGAGNTIYF
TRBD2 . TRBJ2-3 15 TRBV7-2 TGTGCCAGCAGCTTGGGGGGGTTGAGGACAGATACGCAGTATTTT CASSLGGLRTDTQYF
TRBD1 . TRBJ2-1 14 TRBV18 TGTGCCAGCTCACCGGGACAGAACTACAATGAGCAGTTCTTC CASSPGQNYNEQFF
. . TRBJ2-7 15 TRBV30 TGTGCCTGGAGTAGGCAGGGAAACCCCCCCTACGAGCAGTACTTC CAWSRQGNPPYEQYF
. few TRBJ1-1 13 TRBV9 TGTGCCAGCCAGTTGGCAGAGAACACTGAAGCTTTCTTT CASQLAENTEAFF
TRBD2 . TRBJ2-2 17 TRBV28 TGTGCCAGCAGTTACCCCCCTAGCGGGAATCTCGCCGGGGAGCTGTTTTTT CASSYPPSGNLAGELFF
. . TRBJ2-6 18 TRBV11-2 TGTGCCAGCAGCTTAGATCGACAGCCCATCTCTGGGGCCAACGTCCTGACTTTC CASSLDRQPISGANVLTF
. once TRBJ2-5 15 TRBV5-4 TGTGCCAGCAGCTTGGGGGGGGCGAACCAAGAGACCCAGTACTTC CASSLGGANQETQYF